This T cell receptor (beta chain) was recovered during a study of cytomegalovirus exposure and HLA in healthy donors. As for the study in general: It was reported in a later analysis that the 120 or so validation repertoires used the same platform as the 550 to 850 first-cohort repertoires. Study-level points and caveats: The investigators catalogued 150 to 200 TCR beta chains as cytomegalovirus-associated. The classifier reportedly diagnosed cytomegalovirus status with high specificity and sensitivity.

Germline assignment: CDR1 MGHRA and CDR2 YSYEKL. The junction had 8 bases not matched to a gene; V was cut back by 4 bases and J by 5 bases. There are 16 residues in the CDR3. The donors were members of the validation cohort, which comprised 120 subjects and was separate from the first cohort of several hundred subjects. This clone was counted a few times. Antigen: not known. This table comes from immunoSEQ multiplex PCR, and its TCRdb copy is limited to in-frame clones, with some not included. The sample has 120,000 or so clones, about nine tenths seen once. The gene calls are TRBV4-1 and TRBJ2-3; TRBD2 matches at 11 bases. The TCR originated in a woman in her late teens or twenties in good health and CMV-seronegative. Input material: PBMCs. The CDR3 bases are TGCGCCAGCAGCCGGGGACTAGCGGTGAGGGAAGATACGCAGTATTTT. This encodes CASSRGLAVREDTQYF.